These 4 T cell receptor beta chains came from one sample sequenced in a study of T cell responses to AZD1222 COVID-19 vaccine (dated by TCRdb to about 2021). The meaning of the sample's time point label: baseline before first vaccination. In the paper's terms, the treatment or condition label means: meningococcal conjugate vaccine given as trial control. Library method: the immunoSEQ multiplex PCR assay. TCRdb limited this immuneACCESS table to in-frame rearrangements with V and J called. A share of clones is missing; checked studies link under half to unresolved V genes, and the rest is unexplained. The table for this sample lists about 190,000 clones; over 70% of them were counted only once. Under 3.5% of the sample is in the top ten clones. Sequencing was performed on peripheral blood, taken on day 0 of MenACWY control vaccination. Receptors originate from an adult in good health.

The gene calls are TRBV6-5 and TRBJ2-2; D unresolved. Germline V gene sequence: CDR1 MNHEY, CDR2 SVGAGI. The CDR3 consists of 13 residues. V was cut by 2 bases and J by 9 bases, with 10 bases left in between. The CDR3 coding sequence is TGTGCCAGCAGTTACGGGATAAACCGGGAGCTGTTTTTT. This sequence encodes CASSYGINRELFF.

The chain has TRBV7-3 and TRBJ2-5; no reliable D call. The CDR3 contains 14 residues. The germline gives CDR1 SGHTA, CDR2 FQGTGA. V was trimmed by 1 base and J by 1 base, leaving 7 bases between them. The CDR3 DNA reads TGTGCCAGCAGCTTAAGGGCTTCCCAAGAGACCCAGTACTTC. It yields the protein CASSLRASQETQYF.

This CDR3 reads CASSQVSGGAGETQYF. The CDR3 nucleotides are TGCGCCAGCAGCCAAGTTAGCGGGGGGGCGGGTGAGACCCAGTACTTC. The chain uses TRBV4-3 and TRBJ2-5; 11 bases fit TRBD2. V was clipped by 1 base and J by 5 bases; unmatched bases: 6. The CDR3 has 16 amino acids. Per the germline V gene, CDR1 is LGHNA and CDR2 is YSLEER.

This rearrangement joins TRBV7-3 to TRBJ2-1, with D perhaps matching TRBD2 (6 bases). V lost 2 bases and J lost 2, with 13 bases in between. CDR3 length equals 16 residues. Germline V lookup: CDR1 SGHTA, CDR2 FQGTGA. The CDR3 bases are TGTGCCAGCAGCTTAGGGCAGACTAGGACCTACAATGAGCAGTTCTTC. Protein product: CASSLGQTRTYNEQFF.